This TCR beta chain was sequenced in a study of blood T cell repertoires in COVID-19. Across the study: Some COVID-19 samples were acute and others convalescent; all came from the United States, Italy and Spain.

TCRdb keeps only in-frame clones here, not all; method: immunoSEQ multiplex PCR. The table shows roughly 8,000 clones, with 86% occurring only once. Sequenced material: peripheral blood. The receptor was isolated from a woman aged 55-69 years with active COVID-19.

The CDR3 region is CASSPDRFRAYEQYF. Here the CDR3 DNA reads TGTGCCAGCAGCCCGGACAGGTTCAGGGCCTACGAGCAGTACTTC. V is TRBV28 and J is TRBJ2-7; TRBD1 agrees at 7 bases. This CDR3 has 15 residues. The V segment lost 6 bases and the J segment 2 bases; nucleotides outside the gene matches: 10. From germline, CDR1 is MDHEN and CDR2 SYDVKM.